The 31 T cell receptor beta chains listed next were all sequenced from one sample in a study of CD8 T cells in ankylosing spondylitis. Findings and limits, study-wide: Characteristic of ankylosing spondylitis blood, it appeared, was a TCR beta motif comprising about eight highly homologous variants.

One entry per CDR3 protein, called by TCRdb with MiXCR from the 5' RACE reads. Among 250,000 to 350,000 distinct CDR3 sequences listed, roughly 8% were seen once. Their antigens are not known. The specimen sequenced was blood, either unsorted or a sorted T cell fraction (not recorded which). Receptors originate from a male donor with ankylosing spondylitis.

This clonotype was recorded a few times. This chain connects TRBV7-2 to TRBJ1-4; the D is unclear. V was clipped by 4 bases and J by 10 bases, with 10 bases between them. The germline V gene encodes CDR1 SGHTA and CDR2 FQGNSA. The CDR3 covers 12 residues. The CDR3 sequence is CASSSSGVKLFF. For the CDR3, the DNA is TGTGCCAGCAGCTCAAGTGGGGTAAAACTGTTTTTT.

This clonotype was seen a handful of times. The V gene is TRBV7-9, the J gene TRBJ1-2; D gene unclear. Germline assignment: CDR1 SEHNR and CDR2 FQNEAQ (reference sequence). The CDR3 extends over 12 amino acids. The V end lost 2 bases, the J end lost 2 bases, and 3 bases lay between the germline ends. The CDR3 spells CASSLQNYGYTF. The CDR3 DNA sequence: TGTGCCAGCAGCTTACAGAACTATGGCTACACCTTC.

This clonotype has just a few counts. The genes are TRBV11-2 and TRBJ1-5; D remains ambiguous. Trimming pared 5 bases from V and 4 bases from J, leaving 9 bases between. This CDR3 spans 13 amino acids. Per the germline V gene, CDR1 is SGHAT and CDR2 is FQNNGV. The CDR3 nucleotides read TGTGCCAGCAGCAATGACGGGAATCAGCCCCAGCATTTT. Protein: CASSNDGNQPQHF.

This clonotype was found a few times. The rearrangement uses TRBV28 and TRBJ2-5; D possibly matches TRBD1 or TRBD2 (6 bases each). The CDR3 is made up of 15 amino acids. V lost 2 bases and J 3 bases, leaving 13 bases between the germline ends. CDR1 MDHEN and CDR2 SYDVKM come from the germline V gene. The CDR3 bases are TGTGCCAGCAGTTTAGGGGGGCCAGGGGAAGAGACCCAGTACTTC. Its translation is CASSLGGPGEETQYF.

In its sample, this clonotype was seen many times. The rearrangement links TRBV9 to TRBJ2-2; D is undetermined. Trimming stripped 0 bases from V and 1 base from J, with 4 bases between. Germline V gene lookup returns CDR1 SGDLS and CDR2 YYNGEE. The CDR3 is 14 amino acids. In DNA form, the CDR3 reads TGTGCCAGCAGCGTAGCTGTGAACACCGGGGAGCTGTTTTTT. Translation gives CASSVAVNTGELFF. Full variable domain (rest looked up from reference TRBV9 and TRBJ2-2): DSGVTQTPKHLITATGQRVTLRCSPRSGDLSVYWYQQSLDQGLQFLIQYYNGEERAKGNILERFSAQQFPDLHSELNLSSLELGDSALYFCASSVAVNTGELFFGEGSRLTVL.

This clonotype has more than one count but fewer than ten. This chain links TRBV11-3 with TRBJ1-4, with TRBD1 matching over 8 bases. This CDR3 comprises 16 residues. V shed 0 bases, J shed 8 bases, and the junction held 8 bases outside the gene matches. Germline values: CDR1 SGHNT, CDR2 YENEEA. CDR3 loop: CASSLDRDRGREKLFF. CDR3 coding DNA: TGTGCCAGCAGCTTAGATCGCGACAGGGGTCGGGAAAAACTGTTTTTT.

In its sample, this clonotype was seen a few times. This sequence joins TRBV20-1 and TRBJ2-3; TRBD2 aligns across 7 bases. The CDR3 sequence is 15 residues long. Germline V gene sequence: CDR1 DFQATT, CDR2 SNEGSKA (reference sequence). The trim removed 5 bases at V and 5 bases at J, leaving 13 bases unmatched. CDR3 loop: CSAPPGTTAGDTQYF. As DNA, the CDR3 is TGCAGTGCTCCCCCCGGGACTACCGCCGGAGATACGCAGTATTTT.

This chain uses TRBV28 with TRBJ2-5, with D possibly matching TRBD1 (5 bases). The CDR3 covers 14 residues. Per germline, CDR1 MDHEN and CDR2 SYDVKM. V was clipped by 8 bases and J by 4 bases, with 17 bases between them. This chain's CDR3 is CASGPTGNSETQYF. The CDR3 DNA follows: TGTGCCAGCGGGCCAACAGGAAATTCAGAGACCCAGTACTTC.

The chain joins TRBV29-1 to TRBJ2-3, with 7 bases aligning to TRBD2. With 0 bases clipped from V and 2 bases from J, the junction kept 5 bases outside the gene matches. CDR1 and CDR2 from the germline V gene are SQVTM and ANQGSEA. The CDR3 runs to 15 residues. In DNA form, the CDR3 reads TGCAGCGTTGAAGATATGGCGGGAGACACAGATACGCAGTATTTT. Protein sequence: CSVEDMAGDTDTQYF.

This clonotype was detected only a few times. CDR3 in amino acids: CAISEGQGNTGELFF. CDR3 coding DNA: TGTGCCATCAGTGAGGGACAGGGGAACACCGGGGAGCTGTTTTTT. The chain uses TRBV10-3 and TRBJ2-2, with 8 nucleotides matching TRBD1. Germline V gene lookup returns CDR1 ENHRY and CDR2 SYGVKD. The CDR3 loop spans 15 amino acids. Trimming at V came to 2 bases and at J to 1 base, leaving 0 bases not matched to a gene.

This clonotype was recorded many times. The rearrangement uses TRBV4-1 and TRBJ2-5; 10 bases fit TRBD2. V trimming: 1 base; J trimming: 5 bases; junction bases outside the gene matches: 10. This CDR3 is built from 17 residues. Per germline, CDR1 MGHRA and CDR2 YSYEKL. CDR3 coding DNA: TGCGCCAGCAGCCAAGTTGCGGGACTAGCGTTTTTTGAGACCCAGTACTTC. Amino acids: CASSQVAGLAFFETQYF.

This clonotype was recorded at least ten times. V and J are TRBV5-1 and TRBJ2-2; D is unclear. Germline V lookup: CDR1 SGHRS, CDR2 YFSETQ. Trimming took off 3 bases at V and 4 bases at J, with 10 bases between the two ends. This CDR3 is 14 amino acids long. The CDR3 spells CASSSARGTGELFF. CDR3 nucleotides: TGCGCCAGCAGCTCCGCACGCGGCACCGGGGAGCTGTTTTTT. Full variable domain (missing parts from reference TRBV5-1 and TRBJ2-2): KAGVTQTPRYLIKTRGQQVTLSCSPISGHRSVSWYQQTPGQGLQFLFEYFSETQRNKGNFPGRFSGRQFSNSRSEMNVSTLELGDSALYLCASSSARGTGELFFGEGSRLTVL.

This clonotype was observed a handful of times. This chain joins TRBV5-1 and TRBJ2-1; 10 bases are a match to TRBD2. This CDR3 spans 16 amino acids. Looked up from germline, CDR1 is SGHRS and CDR2 is YFSETQ. V gave up 4 bases and J gave up 2 bases; unmatched junction bases: 6. The CDR3, as DNA: TGCGCCAGCAGCACGGGACTAGCGAGAACCTACAATGAGCAGTTCTTC. Its protein is CASSTGLARTYNEQFF.

This clonotype was found once. The chain has TRBV2 and TRBJ2-5; no reliable D call. The CDR3 has 14 residues. Trimming pared 4 bases from V and 2 bases from J, leaving 11 bases between. The germline CDR1 and CDR2 sequences are SNHLY and FYNNEI. The chain's CDR3 is CASSVSHAQETQYF. In DNA form, the CDR3 reads TGTGCCAGCAGTGTGTCCCACGCTCAAGAGACCCAGTACTTC.

The V call is TRBV5-5, the J call TRBJ2-4; weak D call: TRBD2 (5 bases). Trimming stripped 4 bases from V and 8 bases from J, with 13 bases between. Germline-derived CDR1 and CDR2 are SGHKS and YYEKEE (reference sequence). The CDR3 covers 13 residues. CDR3 sequence: CASSRYVRDIQYF. CDR3 in DNA: TGTGCCAGCAGCCGCTATGTGAGGGACATTCAGTACTTC.

This clonotype was detected ten times or more. The V call is TRBV6-1, the J call TRBJ2-3; D unclear. This CDR3 is 13 amino acids long. V was pared by 6 bases and J by 5 bases, with 12 bases between. The germline V gene encodes CDR1 MNHNS and CDR2 SASEGT. CDR3 loop: CASSRLGLDTQYF. DNA of the CDR3: TGTGCCAGCAGCCGCCTAGGGTTAGATACGCAGTATTTT.

The chain joins TRBV29-1 to TRBJ2-1; D uncertain. The ends were cut back, 4 bases at V and 8 bases at J, with 15 bases in the middle. The CDR3 contains 13 residues. Germline V gene sequence: CDR1 SQVTM, CDR2 ANQGSEA. DNA for the CDR3: TGCAGCGTTGCCCTCGGTAGGGTCGATGAGCAGTTCTTC. This translates into CSVALGRVDEQFF.

This clonotype was seen only a few times. The V and J genes are TRBV14 and TRBJ2-6, with D possibly being TRBD1 or TRBD2 (5 bases each). Trimming stripped 0 bases from V and 0 bases from J, with 18 bases between. This CDR3 is built from 20 residues. Germline loops: CDR1 SGHDN, CDR2 FVKESK. CDR3 in DNA: TGTGCCAGCAGCCAAGATGGTTTGGGACGGGCCTTCTCTGGGGCCAACGTCCTGACTTTC. It yields the protein CASSQDGLGRAFSGANVLTF.

The J gene is TRBJ2-7, the V gene TRBV28, with 13 bases fitting TRBD2. CDR1 and CDR2 (germline): MDHEN, SYDVKM. There are 18 residues in the CDR3. The junction had 13 bases not matched to a gene; V was cut back by 4 bases and J by 4 bases. This CDR3 reads CASSSYSGLAGDVYEQYF. The CDR3 DNA is TGTGCCAGCAGTTCCTATTCCGGACTAGCGGGAGATGTATACGAGCAGTACTTC.

This clonotype occurred a few times. The chain combines TRBV15 with TRBJ2-2; D possibly uses TRBD1 or TRBD2 (6 bases each). V lost 5 bases to trimming and J lost 1 base, with 26 bases between them. Germline V lookup: CDR1 LNHNV, CDR2 YYDKDF (reference sequence). The CDR3 has 20 residues. The CDR3 region has the DNA TGTGCCACCAGCGTCACCCTTATAGAGGAAGGAGGGGGGAACACCGGGGAGCTGTTTTTT. Its translation: CATSVTLIEEGGGNTGELFF.

The table lists this clonotype with a few counts. This chain uses TRBV24-1 with TRBJ2-3; 11 bases are shared with TRBD2. J lost 2 bases, V lost 2 bases, and 5 bases had no gene match. Per the germline V gene, CDR1 is KGHDR and CDR2 is SFDVKD. CDR3 size: 17 residues. CDR3: CATSDSLAGGFTDTQYF. As DNA, the CDR3 is TGTGCCACCAGTGATTCCCTAGCGGGAGGTTTCACAGATACGCAGTATTTT.

The J gene is TRBJ2-3, the V gene TRBV12-3 or TRBV12-4, with 7 bases lining up with TRBD1. With V trimmed by 5 bases and J by 5 bases, 4 bases remained unmatched. The CDR3 is made up of 13 amino acids. Here the CDR3 reads CASSRDSGDTQYF. The DNA for the CDR3 is TGTGCCAGCAGTAGGGACAGTGGAGATACGCAGTATTTT.

The chain employs TRBV6-2 or TRBV6-3 and TRBJ2-2; D is ambiguous. Germline V lookup: CDR1 MNHEY, CDR2 SVGEGT. There are 17 residues in the CDR3. The V end lost 0 bases, the J end lost 5 bases, and 16 bases lay between the germline ends. The CDR3 reads CASSYSKANYHTGELFF. The CDR3 DNA is TGTGCCAGCAGTTACTCGAAGGCGAATTACCATACCGGGGAGCTGTTTTTT.

In its sample, this clonotype was seen a few times. This chain joins TRBV19 and TRBJ1-2; 8 bases agree with TRBD1. The CDR3 consists of 14 residues. V was clipped by 7 bases and J by 4 bases; unmatched bases: 8. Germline loops: CDR1 LNHDA, CDR2 SQIVND (reference sequence). CDR3 amino acids: CASKVRDRGYGYTF. In nucleotides, the CDR3 is TGTGCCAGTAAAGTTCGAGACAGGGGCTATGGCTACACCTTC.

The table lists this clonotype with many counts. The chain combines TRBV20-1 with TRBJ2-1, with 7 bases lining up with TRBD2. V shed 5 bases and J 6 bases; nucleotides not matched to a gene: 7. The germline V gene encodes CDR1 DFQATT and CDR2 SNEGSKA (reference sequence). The CDR3 runs to 13 residues. CDR3 residues: CSAPGLVGNEQFF. The CDR3 DNA follows: TGCAGTGCTCCTGGACTAGTAGGCAATGAGCAGTTCTTC.

Note on this clonotype: At one end, the junction sequence differs from germline, possibly due to a read error. This chain joins TRBV7-8 and TRBJ2-1; 9 bases line up with TRBD2. The germline gives CDR1 SGHVS, CDR2 FQNEAQ. This CDR3 is 14 amino acids long. The CDR3 here is CASSLESSGVTSVF. Written as DNA, the CDR3 is TGTGCCAGCAGCTTAGAGTCTAGCGGGGTTACTTCAGTCTTC.

The rearrangement joins TRBV4-3 to TRBJ1-2; TRBD1 might be the D (5 bases). The CDR3 has 14 residues. The germline V gene has CDR1 LGHNA and CDR2 YSLEER. V dropped 0 bases and J dropped 7 bases, with 12 bases sitting between them. This CDR3 reads CASSQDRAASGYTF. CDR3 DNA sequence: TGCGCCAGCAGCCAAGACAGGGCAGCCTCTGGCTACACCTTC.

The chain combines TRBV5-1 with TRBJ2-7, with D possibly called TRBD1 or TRBD2 (5 bases each). Germline V gene data show CDR1 as SGHRS and CDR2 as YFSETQ. V shed 0 bases and J shed 3 bases, with 13 bases lying between them. The CDR3 extends over 15 amino acids. In DNA, the CDR3 is TGCGCCAGCAGCTTGGATCGGGGACGGAACTACGAGCAGTACTTC. It encodes CASSLDRGRNYEQYF. The full variable domain, in which reference TRBV5-1 and TRBJ2-7 provide the parts outside the CDR3, is KAGVTQTPRYLIKTRGQQVTLSCSPISGHRSVSWYQQTPGQGLQFLFEYFSETQRNKGNFPGRFSGRQFSNSRSEMNVSTLELGDSALYLCASSLDRGRNYEQYFGPGTRLTVT.

There are many counts of this clonotype. V and J are TRBV5-1 and TRBJ2-2; no firm D call. There are 14 residues in the CDR3. Trimming removed 2 bases at V and 1 base at J, with 6 bases between. CDR1 and CDR2 (germline): SGHRS, YFSETQ. This CDR3 reads CASSLNLNTGELFF. CDR3 in DNA: TGCGCCAGCAGCTTAAATTTGAACACCGGGGAGCTGTTTTTT.

The CDR3 DNA is TGCGCCAGCACCACAGCCCCTACCGGGGGGAGAGAGCAGTTCTTC. Encoded protein: CASTTAPTGGREQFF. This chain links TRBV4-1 with TRBJ2-1; TRBD2 matches at 7 bases. Germline V lookup: CDR1 MGHRA, CDR2 YSYEKL. The CDR3 runs to 15 residues. Trimming at V came to 7 bases and at J to 10 bases, leaving 16 bases not matched to a gene.

This clonotype has at least ten counts. V is TRBV6-1 and J is TRBJ1-1, with 8 bases aligning to TRBD1. This CDR3 is built from 14 residues. The germline V gene has CDR1 MNHNS and CDR2 SASEGT. The junction had 11 bases not matched to a gene; V was cut back by 8 bases and J by 6 bases. DNA of the CDR3: TGTGCCAGCCTTCGGACAGGGAAAAATCCTGAAGCTTTCTTT. Translation gives CASLRTGKNPEAFF.